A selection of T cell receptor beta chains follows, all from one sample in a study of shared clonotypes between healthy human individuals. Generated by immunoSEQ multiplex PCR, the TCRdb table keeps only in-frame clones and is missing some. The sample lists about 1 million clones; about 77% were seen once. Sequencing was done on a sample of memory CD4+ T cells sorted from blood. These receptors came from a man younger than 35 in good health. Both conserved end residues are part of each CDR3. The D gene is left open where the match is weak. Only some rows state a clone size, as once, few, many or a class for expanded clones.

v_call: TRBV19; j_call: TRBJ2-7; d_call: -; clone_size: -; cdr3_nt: TGTGCCAGTAGTCTGCAGGGATCCCGGGACGAGCAGTACTTC; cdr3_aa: CASSLQGSRDEQYF
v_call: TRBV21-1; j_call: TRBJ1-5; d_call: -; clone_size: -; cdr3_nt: TGTGCCAGCACCAACGCAAACAATCAGCCCCAGCATTTT; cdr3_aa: CASTNANNQPQHF
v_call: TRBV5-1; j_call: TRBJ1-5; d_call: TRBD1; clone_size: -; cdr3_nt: TGCGCCAGCAGCTTGGGAGGGGGCGACAATCAGCCCCAGCATTTT; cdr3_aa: CASSLGGGDNQPQHF
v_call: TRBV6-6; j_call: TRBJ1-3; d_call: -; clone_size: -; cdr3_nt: TGTGCAATGGGGGGCAACTCTGGAAACACCATATATTTT; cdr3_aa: CAMGGNSGNTIYF
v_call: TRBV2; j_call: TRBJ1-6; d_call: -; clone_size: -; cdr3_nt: TGTGCCAGCAGTGTTTTGAGCTCCTATAATTCACCCCTCCACTTT; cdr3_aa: CASSVLSSYNSPLHF
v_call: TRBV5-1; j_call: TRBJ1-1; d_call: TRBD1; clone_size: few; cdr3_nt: TGCGCCAGCAGCTTTACCGGGACAGGATTCACTGAAGCTTTCTTT; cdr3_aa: CASSFTGTGFTEAFF
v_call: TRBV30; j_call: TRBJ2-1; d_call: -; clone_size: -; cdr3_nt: TGTGCCTGGAGTGTCGGAGGGGCACACCAGTTCTTC; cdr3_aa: CAWSVGGAHQFF
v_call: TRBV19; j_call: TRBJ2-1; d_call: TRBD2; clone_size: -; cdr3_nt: TGTGCCAGTAGTAGCCCGGGGATAGCGGGAGCAAGAGATGAGCAGTTCTTC; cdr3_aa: CASSSPGIAGARDEQFF
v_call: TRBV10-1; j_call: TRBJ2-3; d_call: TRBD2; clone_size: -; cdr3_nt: TGCGCCAGCAGGGAACTAGCGGGAGGTAAAGATACGCAGTATTTT; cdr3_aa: CASRELAGGKDTQYF
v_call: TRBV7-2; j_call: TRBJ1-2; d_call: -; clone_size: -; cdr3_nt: TGTGCCAGCAGCTTAGCGCAAGGGCTAGGCTATGGCTACACCTTC; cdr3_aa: CASSLAQGLGYGYTF
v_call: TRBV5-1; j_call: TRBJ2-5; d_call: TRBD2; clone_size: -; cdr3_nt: TGCGCCAGCAGCTTGTCGCCGGGGGGGCATGAGACCCAGTACTTC; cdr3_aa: CASSLSPGGHETQYF
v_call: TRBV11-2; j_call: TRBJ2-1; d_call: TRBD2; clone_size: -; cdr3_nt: TGTGCCAGCACCCTTGGTAGCGGGGGCCTCCATGAGCAGTTCTTC; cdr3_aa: CASTLGSGGLHEQFF
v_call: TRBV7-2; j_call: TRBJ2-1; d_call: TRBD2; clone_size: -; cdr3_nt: TGTGCCAGCAGCTTATGGACTAGCGGGAGTGGTGAGCAGTTCTTC; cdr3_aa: CASSLWTSGSGEQFF
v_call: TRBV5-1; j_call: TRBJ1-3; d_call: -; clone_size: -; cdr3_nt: TGCGCCAGCAGCCCTACCCCCCAAAACTCTGGAAACACCATATATTTT; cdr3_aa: CASSPTPQNSGNTIYF
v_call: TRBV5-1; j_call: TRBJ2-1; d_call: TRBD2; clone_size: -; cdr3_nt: TGCGCCAGCAGCTCCGGGACTAGCGGTACCAATGAGCAGTTCTTC; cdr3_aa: CASSSGTSGTNEQFF
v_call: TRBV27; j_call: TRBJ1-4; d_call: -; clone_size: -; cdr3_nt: TGTGCCAGCAGGGACCATACAGGCCCTACTAATGAAAAACTGTTTTTT; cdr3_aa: CASRDHTGPTNEKLFF
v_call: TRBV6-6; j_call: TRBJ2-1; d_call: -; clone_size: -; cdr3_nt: TGTGCCAGCAGTTACGATCCTGCTAGGGCAAATGAGCAGTTCTTC; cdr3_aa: CASSYDPARANEQFF
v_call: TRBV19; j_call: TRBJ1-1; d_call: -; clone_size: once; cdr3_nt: TGTGCCAGTAGTATAAGGGGTATGAACACTGAAGCTTTCTTT; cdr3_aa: CASSIRGMNTEAFF
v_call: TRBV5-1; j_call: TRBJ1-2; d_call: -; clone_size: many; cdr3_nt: TGCGCCAGCAAGACCCCAGGCGAGGCCTATGGCTACACCTTC; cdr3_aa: CASKTPGEAYGYTF
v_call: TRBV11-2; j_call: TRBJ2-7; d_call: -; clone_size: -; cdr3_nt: TGTGCCAGCAGCTTAAGCGTCGAGGGGGTCCACGAGCAGTACTTC; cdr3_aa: CASSLSVEGVHEQYF
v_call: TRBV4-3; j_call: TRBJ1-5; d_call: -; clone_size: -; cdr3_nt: TGCGCCAGCAGCCAAGACCGGGACATTAGCAATCAGCCCCAGCATTTT; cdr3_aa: CASSQDRDISNQPQHF